This T cell receptor (beta chain) is from a study of blood T cells in healthy people across ages. About the research overall: Per two T cells, template switching captured roughly one barcoded beta molecule.

On this clonotype itself: A read error is possible here, since a much larger clone lies one base away.

Then a second PCR, running roughly 6 to 12 cycles, was carried out with a sample-barcoded 5' primer and a J-beta primer mix. TCRdb reanalysed the 5' RACE reads using MiXCR and keeps one entry per CDR3 protein. The sample carries some 790,000 distinct CDR3 sequences, around 28% recorded once. The CDR3 extends over 15 amino acids. Looked up from germline, CDR1 is SGDLS and CDR2 is YYNGEE. With 0 bases removed from V and 4 bases from J, the gap between germline ends came to 13 bases. This rearrangement joins TRBV9 to TRBJ1-2; D perhaps matches TRBD1 (5 bases). Sequencing input: blood. The TCR was taken from a woman older than 75 in good health. In DNA, the CDR3 is TGTGCCAGCAGCGTAGGGGGAGCGGGGGGCTATGGCTACACCTTC. It encodes CASSVGGAGGYGYTF.